The sequence of this TCR beta chain was determined in a study of blood T cell repertoires in COVID-19. Study-level information: Sites in the United States, Italy and Spain provided acute and convalescent COVID-19 samples. The analysed material was cDNA or gDNA that came from T cells, B-cell-depleted T cells, or PBMCs.

The CDR3 length is 16 residues. Trimming left V 4 bases short and J 1 base short, with 11 bases between. Germline V CDR1 and CDR2: LGHNA, YNFKEQ. This clone was seen once. Per the original data handling: Amplification of reference gene primers was used by the study to estimate nucleated cell counts. Profiled with immunoSEQ multiplex PCR; TCRdb holds only in-frame clones, not every one. Clonal size and the V and J genes are those of that table, whereas D and trimming came from the DNA. Among 85,000 to 100,000 clones, about 85% were seen once, and the ten largest hold 3.8%. This clonotype was obtained from a man in his 60s with acute or convalescent COVID-19. This rearrangement joins TRBV4-2 to TRBJ2-6; D is possibly TRBD1 (5 bases). The sample was peripheral blood. The CDR3, as DNA: TGTGCCAGCAGCCTACAAGCAGGGTCTGGGGCCAACGTCCTGACTTTC. It translates to CASSLQAGSGANVLTF.